This T cell receptor beta chain is drawn from a study of control samples from healthy donors and cancer patients. Measured with immunoSEQ multiplex PCR; TCRdb has only the in-frame clones, and not every one. Here the sample spans fewer than 200,000 clones, over 85% being singletons. CDR3 length: 15 amino acids. Germline V gives CDR1 SGHTA, CDR2 FQGNSA. Unmatched junction bases numbered 13, after V lost 5 bases and J lost 6 bases. This TCR was sampled from a woman aged 60-75 years in good health. The sequencing sample was made of blood. This rearrangement joins TRBV7-2 to TRBJ2-7; 7 nucleotides match TRBD2. Written as DNA, the CDR3 is TGTGCCAGCAGCCGGCGCGCAAGCGGGGAATCCGAGCAGTACTTC. Its protein is CASSRRASGESEQYF.